This T cell receptor beta chain was documented in a study of CD4 T cells in relation to SARS-CoV-2 and coronaviruses. Overall study: Shared crossreactive spike epitopes were mapped to their HLA restriction. The study's findings and limits: Pre-pandemic and post-infection samples never came from the same donor. About 64% of donors had memory CD4+ clonotypes crossrecognizing SARS-CoV-2 and common cold coronavirus spike.

Naive and memory CD4+ T cells came from enriched cryopreserved PBMCs. The V gene's germline CDR1 is LGHDT and CDR2 YNNKEL (reference sequence). After removal of 4 bases from V and 2 bases from J, the junction contained 3 bases not matched to a gene. This CDR3 has 14 residues. Concerning this clone itself: Its antigen is not known.

Generated by immunoSEQ multiplex PCR, the TCRdb table keeps only in-frame clones and is missing some. Of 37,000 or so clones in the sample, 75% to 90% are singletons; the top ten hold around 3.3%. The V and J genes are TRBV3-1 (or the pseudogene TRBV3-2) and TRBJ2-7; TRBD1 aligns across 9 bases. Specimen: memory CD4+ T cells from PBMCs. The clonotype was recovered from an adult with COVID-19. The CDR3 loop reads CASSLRDRAYEQYF. The CDR3 DNA reads TGTGCCAGCAGCCTCCGGGACAGGGCCTACGAGCAGTACTTC.